This T cell receptor (beta chain) is drawn from a study of shared clonotypes between healthy human individuals. Germline loops: CDR1 SGHNT, CDR2 YYREEE (reference sequence). The CDR3 covers 16 residues. The junction had 4 bases not matched to a gene; V was cut back by 3 bases and J by 0 bases. This clone was seen just once. Its antigen is as yet unknown. In the authors' methods: ImmunoSEQ output lacked quality scores and full-length reads, limiting matched filtering. Only in-frame clones appear in the TCRdb table, and some are missing; sequencing was by immunoSEQ multiplex PCR. V, J and clone size derive from that table, while D and trimming were established from the DNA sequence. The table includes approximately 2.4 million clones, around 95% detected once. The study, taken as a whole, reports: Non-shared clonotypes displayed generation probabilities falling below those of clonotypes present in all four donors. Tissues were not sampled, only blood, and their repertoires likely differ. Some naive CD4 clonotypes, 4% to 6%, turned up in common across several donors.

This chain links TRBV5-4 with TRBJ2-1, with 9 positions matching TRBD2. The receptor was isolated from a man aged 18 to 30 in good health. The sequenced sample was naive CD4+ T cells sorted from blood. Regarding subset: CD45RA+ positively selected. The CDR3 region has the DNA TGTGCCAGCAGCTCAAATAGCGGGAGCTCCTACAATGAGCAGTTCTTC. Residues: CASSSNSGSSYNEQFF. Filled out from reference TRBV5-4 and TRBJ2-1, the complete variable domain reads ETGVTQSPTHLIKTRGQQVTLRCSSQSGHNTVSWYQQALGQGPQFIFQYYREEENGRGNFPPRFSGLQFPNYSSELNVNALELDDSALYLCASSSNSGSSYNEQFFGPGTRLTVL.